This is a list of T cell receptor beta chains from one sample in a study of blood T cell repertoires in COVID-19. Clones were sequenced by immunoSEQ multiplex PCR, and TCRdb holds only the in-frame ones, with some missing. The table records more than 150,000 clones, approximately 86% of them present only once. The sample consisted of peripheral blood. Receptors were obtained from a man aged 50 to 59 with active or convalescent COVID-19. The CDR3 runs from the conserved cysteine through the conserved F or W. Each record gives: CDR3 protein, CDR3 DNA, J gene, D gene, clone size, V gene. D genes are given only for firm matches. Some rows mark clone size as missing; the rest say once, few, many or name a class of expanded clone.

CDR3aa: CASSVEAETNTEAFF
CDR3nt: TGTGCCAGCAGCGTAGAGGCAGAGACAAACACTGAAGCTTTCTTT
j_gene: TRBJ1-1
d_gene: .
abundance: once
v_gene: TRBV9

CDR3aa: CASSLEGGAVDTQYF
CDR3nt: TGTGCCAGCAGCTTGGAGGGGGGGGCCGTAGATACGCAGTATTTT
j_gene: TRBJ2-3
d_gene: .
abundance: .
v_gene: TRBV5-8

CDR3aa: CASSHRSGHGYEQYF
CDR3nt: TGTGCCAGCAGCCACAGATCGGGACACGGCTACGAGCAGTACTTC
j_gene: TRBJ2-7
d_gene: .
abundance: .
v_gene: TRBV4-2

CDR3aa: CASSDDRLHEQYF
CDR3nt: TGTGCCAGCAGTGACGACAGGCTCCACGAGCAGTACTTC
j_gene: TRBJ2-7
d_gene: .
abundance: .
v_gene: TRBV6-4

CDR3aa: CASSLAGGANQPQHF
CDR3nt: TGTGCCAGCAGTCTCGCGGGGGGCGCAAATCAGCCCCAGCATTTT
j_gene: TRBJ1-5
d_gene: .
abundance: .
v_gene: TRBV6-6

CDR3aa: CASSMLAGGYGSYNEQFF
CDR3nt: TGTGCCAGCAGCATGCTAGCGGGGGGTTATGGGTCCTACAATGAGCAGTTCTTC
j_gene: TRBJ2-1
d_gene: TRBD2
abundance: .
v_gene: TRBV7-3

CDR3aa: CASSYARGRQPQHF
CDR3nt: TGTGCCAGCAGTTACGCAAGGGGAAGGCAGCCCCAGCATTTT
j_gene: TRBJ1-5
d_gene: .
abundance: .
v_gene: TRBV6-5

CDR3aa: CASSTSGETNEKLFF
CDR3nt: TGTGCCAGTAGTACTTCAGGGGAAACTAATGAAAAACTGTTTTTT
j_gene: TRBJ1-4
d_gene: .
abundance: once
v_gene: TRBV19

CDR3aa: CASSFSGLANEKLFF
CDR3nt: TGTGCCAGCAGTTTTTCGGGACTGGCTAATGAAAAACTGTTTTTT
j_gene: TRBJ1-4
d_gene: .
abundance: .
v_gene: TRBV6-5

CDR3aa: CSVSLAGTDTQYF
CDR3nt: TGCAGCGTTTCCTTGGCCGGGACAGATACGCAGTATTTT
j_gene: TRBJ2-3
d_gene: .
abundance: .
v_gene: TRBV29-1

CDR3aa: CASSYNRATEAFF
CDR3nt: TGTGCCAGCAGTTACAACAGGGCCACTGAAGCTTTCTTT
j_gene: TRBJ1-1
d_gene: .
abundance: .
v_gene: TRBV6-5

CDR3aa: CASTVDRGLSYEQYF
CDR3nt: TGTGCCAGCACCGTCGACAGGGGGCTTTCCTACGAGCAGTACTTC
j_gene: TRBJ2-7
d_gene: TRBD1
abundance: .
v_gene: TRBV2

CDR3aa: CASSKGQGGTGELFF
CDR3nt: TGCGCCAGCAGCAAAGGACAGGGAGGAACCGGGGAGCTGTTTTTT
j_gene: TRBJ2-2
d_gene: TRBD1
abundance: .
v_gene: TRBV5-1

CDR3aa: CASSRIRTGGGEKLFF
CDR3nt: TGTGCCAGCAGCCGGATTAGGACAGGGGGGGGCGAAAAACTGTTTTTT
j_gene: TRBJ1-4
d_gene: TRBD1
abundance: .
v_gene: TRBV3-1/TRBV3-2

CDR3aa: CASSPAILQGQPQHF
CDR3nt: TGCGCCAGCAGCCCGGCGATCCTCCAGGGTCAGCCCCAGCATTTT
j_gene: TRBJ1-5
d_gene: .
abundance: .
v_gene: TRBV4-1